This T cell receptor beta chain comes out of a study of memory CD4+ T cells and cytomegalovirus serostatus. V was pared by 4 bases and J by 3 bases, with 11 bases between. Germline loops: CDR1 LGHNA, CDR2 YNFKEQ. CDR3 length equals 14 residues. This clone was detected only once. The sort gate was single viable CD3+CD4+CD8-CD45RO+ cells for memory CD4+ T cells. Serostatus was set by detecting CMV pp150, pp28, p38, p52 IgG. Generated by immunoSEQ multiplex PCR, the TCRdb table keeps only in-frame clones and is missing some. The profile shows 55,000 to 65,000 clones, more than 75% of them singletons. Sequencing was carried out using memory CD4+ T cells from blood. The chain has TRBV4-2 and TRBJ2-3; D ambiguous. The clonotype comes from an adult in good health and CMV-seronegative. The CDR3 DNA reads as TGTGCCAGCAGCCCCAGCAGAGCAACAGATACGCAGTATTTT. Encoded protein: CASSPSRATDTQYF.